These 17 T cell receptor beta chains were sequenced from one sample in a study of a mutant IDH1 vaccine in newly diagnosed glioma. Data came from immunoSEQ multiplex PCR; TCRdb stores just in-frame clones and leaves some out. The data contain some 130,000 clones, about four fifths of them singletons. These receptors have no known antigen. Time point indicated: week 11, during vaccination. The vaccine gave 300 ug of a 20-mer mutant IDH1 peptide subcutaneously per dose. Here the sequenced sample was PBMCs, taken from a glioma patient whose treatment included an IDH1 peptide vaccine. The origin of the receptors is a middle-aged man with glioma.

CDR3 coding DNA: TGTGCCAGCAGCCGAGGGGGAAACACCATATATTTT. This codes for CASSRGGNTIYF. The chain joins TRBV11-2 to TRBJ1-3; D gene ambiguous. The CDR3 spans 12 residues. Germline CDR1 reads SGHAT; CDR2 reads FQNNGV. The ends were cut back, 5 bases at V and 4 bases at J, with 6 bases in the middle.

The rearrangement links TRBV11-2 to TRBJ2-5, with 7 bases that match TRBD1. The CDR3 extends over 13 amino acids. Per germline, CDR1 SGHAT and CDR2 FQNNGV. Trimming took 4 bases from V and 2 from J; bases not matched to a gene: 1. Written as DNA, the CDR3 is TGTGCCAGCAGCTCCAGGGGGCAAGAGACCCAGTACTTC. Its protein is CASSSRGQETQYF. The variable domain in full, with the rest retrieved from reference TRBV11-2 and TRBJ2-5, is EAGVAQSPRYKIIEKRQSVAFWCNPISGHATLYWYQQILGQGPKLLIQFQNNGVVDDSQLPKDRFSAERLKGVDSTLKIQPAKLEDSAVYLCASSSRGQETQYFGPGTRLLVL.

This sequence joins TRBV11-2 and TRBJ2-7; D unresolved. V shed 2 bases and J shed 7 bases, with 15 bases lying between them. The CDR3 is 14 amino acids. Germline V gives CDR1 SGHAT, CDR2 FQNNGV. The CDR3 nucleotides are TGTGCCAGCAGCTTATTTCCCTCCCAGGTGGAGCAGTACTTC. This encodes CASSLFPSQVEQYF.

This chain connects TRBV4-3 to TRBJ2-5; possible D gene TRBD2, 6 bases. The J call is doubtful: the DNA matches TRBJ2-7 better. The CDR3 is 15 residues long. Germline loops: CDR1 LGHNA, CDR2 YSLEER. The CDR3 spells CASSQAGDRIYEQYF. CDR3 in DNA: TGCGCCAGCAGCCAAGCGGGGGATCGAATCTACGAGCAGTACTTC.

This clone was detected only once. V and J are TRBV5-8 and TRBJ2-7, with D possibly being TRBD1 (6 bases). The germline V gene encodes CDR1 SGHTS and CDR2 YDEGEE. The CDR3 has 16 amino acids. V dropped 4 bases and J dropped 3 bases, with 20 bases sitting between them. CDR3 loop: CASSTTTGLKFYEQYF. CDR3 DNA: TGTGCCAGCAGCACAACTACAGGGCTCAAGTTCTACGAGCAGTACTTC.

This clone was recorded only once. The CDR3 bases are TGCGCCAGCAGCCAAGTTCCGTGGTCCTACGAGCAGTACTTC. Protein sequence: CASSQVPWSYEQYF. This sequence joins TRBV4-3 and TRBJ2-7; no definite D call. The CDR3 length is 14 residues. From germline, CDR1 is LGHNA and CDR2 YSLEER. V was trimmed by 1 base and J by 1 base, leaving 8 bases between them.

The genes are TRBV5-1 and TRBJ1-2; D ambiguous. V lost 0 bases and J 2 bases, leaving 8 bases between the germline ends. The CDR3 consists of 14 residues. Germline V gene lookup returns CDR1 SGHRS and CDR2 YFSETQ. CDR3 sequence: CASSLGHSNYGYTF. DNA for the CDR3: TGCGCCAGCAGCTTGGGGCATTCCAACTATGGCTACACCTTC.

The sample holds one count of this clone. V and J are TRBV7-8 and TRBJ2-7, with TRBD2 identical over 9 bases. Germline values: CDR1 SGHVS, CDR2 FQNEAQ. Unmatched junction bases numbered 2, after V lost 5 bases and J lost 0 bases. CDR3 length equals 14 residues. CDR3 nucleotide sequence: TGTGCCAGCAGCCAAGCGGGAGGCTCCTACGAGCAGTACTTC. Translated: CASSQAGGSYEQYF.

This sequence joins TRBV6-5 and TRBJ1-2; tentative D call: TRBD1 (6 bases). The CDR3 is 12 residues long. The V gene lost 4 bases and the J gene lost 5 bases, with 8 bases spanning the gap. The germline gives CDR1 MNHEY, CDR2 SVGAGI. The CDR3 reads CASSSGTYGYTF. CDR3 nucleotide sequence: TGTGCCAGCAGTTCGGGGACATATGGCTACACCTTC.

The CDR3 is CASSPSRNQETQYF. In nucleotides, the CDR3 is TGTGCCAGCTCACCATCCCGGAACCAAGAGACCCAGTACTTC. The chain links TRBV18 to TRBJ2-5; D not certain. V lost 2 bases, J lost 0 bases, and 7 bases lay in between. There are 14 residues in the CDR3. Germline V gene sequence: CDR1 KGHSH, CDR2 LQKENI.

This clone was detected only once. V gene TRBV6-6 combines with J gene TRBJ2-1; TRBD2 aligns across 10 bases. Germline assignment: CDR1 MNHNY and CDR2 SVGAGI (reference sequence). There are 13 residues in the CDR3. V dropped 8 bases and J dropped 10; count of bases not matched to a gene: 8. CDR3 nucleotides: TGTGCCAGCCAAGCGGGGGGGGGCCCCGAGCAGTTCTTC. It is translated as CASQAGGGPEQFF.

The chain has TRBV27 and TRBJ1-1; TRBD1 matches at 9 bases. CDR3 length: 17 amino acids. V lost 0 bases, J lost 4 bases, and 9 bases stayed unmatched. Germline loops: CDR1 MNHEY, CDR2 SMNVEV (reference sequence). CDR3 in amino acids: CASSLSGWGQGSTEAFF. In DNA, the CDR3 is TGTGCCAGCAGTTTATCCGGTTGGGGACAGGGAAGCACTGAAGCTTTCTTT.

A few counts support this clone. V is TRBV28 and J is TRBJ2-7; TRBD1 aligns across 12 bases. The germline gives CDR1 MDHEN, CDR2 SYDVKM. Trimming removed 3 bases from V and 5 bases from J; junction bases left unmatched: 5. The CDR3 has 15 amino acids. The CDR3 DNA reads TGTGCCAGCAGTTTGATGGGACAGGGGGCGGACGAGCAGTACTTC. The encoded protein is CASSLMGQGADEQYF.

In this sample, this clone turned up a few times. CDR3 sequence reads: CASGTAYGYTF. CDR3 DNA sequence: TGTGCCAGCGGGACCGCCTATGGCTACACCTTC. This chain connects TRBV11-1 to TRBJ1-2, with D possibly TRBD1 on 5 matching bases. The CDR3 sequence is 11 residues long. Germline V gene lookup returns CDR1 SGHAT and CDR2 FQDESV (reference sequence). The germline V and J ends were trimmed by 8 bases and 4 bases, with 8 bases remaining between them. The entire variable domain, with the rest obtained from reference TRBV11-1 and TRBJ1-2, is as follows: EAEVAQSPRYKITEKSQAVAFWCDPISGHATLYWYRQILGQGPELLVQFQDESVVDDSQLPKDRFSAERLKGVDSTLKIQPAELGDSAMYLCASGTAYGYTFGSGTRLTVV.

The chain carries TRBV5-4 and TRBJ1-2; D gene unclear. CDR1 is SGHNT and CDR2 is YYREEE in the germline V gene (reference sequence). V lost 3 bases and J 6 bases, leaving 18 bases between the germline ends. The CDR3 runs 15 residues. CDR3 sequence reads: CASSSTAAGSNGYTF. In DNA form, the CDR3 reads TGTGCCAGCAGCTCGACGGCCGCAGGCAGTAATGGCTACACCTTC.

The chain couples TRBV7-2 to TRBJ2-1; 8 bases match TRBD2. Germline CDR1 and CDR2: SGHTA and FQGNSA. Unmatched junction bases numbered 8, after V lost 1 base and J lost 9 bases. This CDR3 comprises 15 residues. CDR3 loop: CASSLDLAGYVEQFF. As DNA, the CDR3 is TGTGCCAGCAGCTTAGATCTAGCGGGTTACGTTGAGCAGTTCTTC.

This clone has only one observation. This rearrangement joins TRBV4-1 to TRBJ1-6; TRBD1 might be the D (6 bases). The CDR3 is made up of 15 amino acids. The V end was cut by 0 bases, the J end by 12 bases, with 15 bases between. Germline values: CDR1 MGHRA, CDR2 YSYEKL. The CDR3 protein is CASSQDRWDTLPLHF. In DNA, the CDR3 is TGCGCCAGCAGCCAAGATAGGTGGGACACCTTACCCCTCCACTTT.